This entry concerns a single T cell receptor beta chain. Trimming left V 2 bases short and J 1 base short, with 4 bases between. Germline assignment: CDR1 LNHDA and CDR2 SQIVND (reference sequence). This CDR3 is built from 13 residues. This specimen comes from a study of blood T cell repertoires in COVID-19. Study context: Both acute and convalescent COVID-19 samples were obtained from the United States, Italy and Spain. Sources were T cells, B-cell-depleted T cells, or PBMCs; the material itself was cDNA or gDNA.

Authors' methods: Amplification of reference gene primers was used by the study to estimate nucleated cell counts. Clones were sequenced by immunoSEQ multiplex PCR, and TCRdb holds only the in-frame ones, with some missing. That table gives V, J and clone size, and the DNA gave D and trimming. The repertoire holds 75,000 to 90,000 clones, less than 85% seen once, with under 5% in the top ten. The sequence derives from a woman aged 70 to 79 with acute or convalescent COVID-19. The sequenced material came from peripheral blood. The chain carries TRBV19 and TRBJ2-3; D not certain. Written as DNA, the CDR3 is TGTGCCAGTAGTATAACGGGCACAGATACGCAGTATTTT. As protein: CASSITGTDTQYF.